These T cell receptor beta chains were read from a single sample in a study of blood T cell repertoires in COVID-19. Repertoires were generated with immunoSEQ multiplex PCR, while TCRdb's copy carries only in-frame clones and drops some. The table lists around 100,000 clones, over 80% of them singletons. Source material: peripheral blood. The receptors shown here come from a man aged 45-60 years with acute or convalescent COVID-19. Both conserved end residues are part of each CDR3. A D gene is named only where the DNA matches it firmly. Rows give clone size only sometimes, using once, few, many, or a class for an expanded clone.

CDR3 length,clone size,D gene,J gene,V gene,CDR3 protein,CDR3 DNA
16,.,TRBD1,TRBJ1-1,TRBV10-1,CASRDSSLRMNTEAFF,TGCGCCTCTAGGGACAGCTCACTACGCATGAACACTGAAGCTTTCTTT
14,.,.,TRBJ1-1,TRBV27,CASRGRGALTEAFF,TGTGCCAGCAGAGGGCGGGGGGCACTCACTGAAGCTTTCTTT
17,.,.,TRBJ1-4,TRBV6-1,CASSEARIQRPLQKLFF,TGTGCCAGCAGTGAAGCGAGGATCCAGAGGCCCCTGCAAAAACTGTTTTTT
14,.,.,TRBJ1-1,TRBV7-9,CASSLTGSATEAFF,TGTGCCAGCAGCCTCACAGGGAGTGCCACTGAAGCTTTCTTT
16,few,TRBD1,TRBJ1-6,TRBV4-3,CASSQGRAGGDSPLHF,TGCGCCAGCAGCCAAGGCCGTGCAGGGGGTGATTCACCCCTCCACTTT
15,.,TRBD2,TRBJ2-5,TRBV7-2,CASSLIAQVNSGFNF,TGTGCCAGCAGCTTAATTGCTCAAGTGAATAGCGGGTTCAACTTC
13,.,.,TRBJ1-6,TRBV7-2,CASSSRQDSPLHF,TGTGCCAGCAGCTCTAGACAGGATTCACCCCTCCACTTT
16,.,TRBD1,TRBJ2-7,TRBV2,CASSDPRQGAPYEQYF,TGTGCCAGCAGTGATCCTAGACAGGGGGCTCCCTACGAGCAGTACTTC
13,.,.,TRBJ1-3,TRBV14,CASSQTGNNTIYF,TGTGCCAGCAGCCAAACGGGGAACAACACCATATATTTT
14,.,.,TRBJ2-2,TRBV28,CASSLNRVSGELFF,TGTGCCAGCAGTCTAAACAGGGTGTCCGGGGAGCTGTTTTTT
15,.,.,TRBJ2-3,TRBV19,CASSPGDSSTDTQYF,TGTGCCAGTAGTCCCGGGGATTCTAGCACAGATACGCAGTATTTT
15,.,.,TRBJ2-5,TRBV14,CASSQVTGIQETQYF,TGTGCCAGCAGCCAAGTTACAGGGATCCAAGAGACCCAGTACTTC
13,.,TRBD1,TRBJ1-5,TRBV7-2,CASSTQGAQPQHF,TGTGCCAGCAGCACACAGGGGGCTCAGCCCCAGCATTTT
12,few,.,TRBJ2-7,TRBV7-9,CASSPFNYEQYF,TGTGCCAGCAGCCCATTCAACTACGAGCAGTACTTC
12,.,.,TRBJ1-2,TRBV19,CASSIVGYGYTF,TGTGCCAGTAGTATAGTCGGGTATGGCTACACCTTC
14,.,TRBD1,TRBJ1-1,TRBV2,CASRVGQGNTEAFF,TGTGCCAGCAGGGTGGGACAGGGGAACACTGAAGCTTTCTTT
15,.,TRBD1,TRBJ1-3,TRBV4-1,CASSPLTGSGNTIYF,TGCGCCAGCAGCCCCCTGACAGGGTCTGGAAACACCATATATTTT
18,.,TRBD2,TRBJ2-2,TRBV5-1,CASSPSTSGGAVTGELFF,TGCGCCAGCAGCCCCAGTACTAGCGGGGGGGCCGTCACCGGGGAGCTGTTTTTT
15,once,TRBD1,TRBJ1-4,TRBV5-8,CASSAWTGGNEKLFF,TGTGCCAGCAGCGCCTGGACAGGGGGAAATGAAAAACTGTTTTTT
15,once,.,TRBJ1-2,TRBV5-1,CASSLSDSGFYGYTF,TGCGCCAGCAGCTTGTCGGATTCAGGATTCTATGGCTACACCTTC
13,.,TRBD1,TRBJ2-5,TRBV18,CASSPGQEETQYF,TGTGCCAGCTCACCGGGACAGGAAGAGACCCAGTACTTC
16,.,.,TRBJ1-5,TRBV2,CASSPRDSLGNQPQHF,TGTGCCAGCAGTCCCAGGGATTCCTTGGGCAATCAGCCCCAGCATTTT
13,.,.,TRBJ1-5,TRBV2,CASREGEVQPQHF,TGTGCCAGCAGGGAGGGCGAGGTACAGCCCCAGCATTTT
15,.,TRBD1,TRBJ1-5,TRBV4-3,CASSPQQGVRQPQHF,TGCGCCAGCAGCCCTCAACAGGGGGTCCGGCAGCCCCAGCATTTT
16,.,TRBD1,TRBJ1-1,TRBV15,CATSRQSGTGGTEAFF,TGTGCCACCAGCAGACAATCCGGGACAGGGGGCACTGAAGCTTTCTTT
16,.,TRBD2,TRBJ2-7,TRBV19,CASSRLAGGMAAEQYF,TGTGCCAGTAGTAGACTAGCGGGGGGAATGGCGGCGGAGCAGTACTTC
14,.,.,TRBJ2-7,TRBV5-1,CASSLDGQGDEQYF,TGCGCCAGCAGCTTGGACGGCCAAGGAGACGAGCAGTACTTC
14,.,TRBD1,TRBJ1-5,TRBV7-9,CASSRDRVNQPQHF,TGTGCCAGCAGCCGGGACAGGGTAAATCAGCCCCAGCATTTT
13,.,TRBD1,TRBJ1-2,TRBV7-9,CAGGTGGVDGYTF,TGTGCCGGAGGGACAGGGGGTGTCGATGGCTACACCTTC
15,few,TRBD1,TRBJ2-3,TRBV29-1,CSGFEDRGDTDTQYF,TGCAGCGGGTTTGAGGACAGGGGTGACACAGATACGCAGTATTTT
17,.,TRBD1,TRBJ1-4,TRBV5-1,CASSFWPGTADNEKLFF,TGCGCCAGCAGCTTCTGGCCAGGGACAGCCGATAATGAAAAACTGTTTTTT
16,few,TRBD2,TRBJ2-1,TRBV7-3,CASSNSPGGTYNEQFF,TGTGCCAGCAGCAATTCTCCCGGGGGGACCTACAATGAGCAGTTCTTC
16,.,TRBD2,TRBJ2-2,TRBV18,CASSPKRGEMAGELFF,TGTGCCAGCTCACCCAAGCGGGGCGAGATGGCCGGGGAGCTGTTTTTT
14,.,.,TRBJ2-7,TRBV19,CASRRDPSSYEQYF,TGTGCCAGTAGGCGGGATCCCTCCTCCTACGAGCAGTACTTC
14,.,.,TRBJ1-5,TRBV18,CASSQQAANQPQHF,TGTGCCAGCTCACAACAGGCGGCGAATCAGCCCCAGCATTTT
15,.,.,TRBJ1-6,TRBV6-6,CASSTFQGLGSPLHF,TGTGCCAGCAGTACGTTCCAGGGTCTTGGATCACCCCTCCACTTT
16,.,.,TRBJ1-1,TRBV4-3,CASSPGRGARNTEAFF,TGCGCCAGCAGCCCAGGGAGGGGTGCGAGGAACACTGAAGCTTTCTTT
15,.,TRBD2,TRBJ2-5,TRBV15,CATSQEGSGEETQYF,TGTGCCACCAGCCAAGAGGGTAGCGGGGAAGAGACCCAGTACTTC
16,.,TRBD2,TRBJ2-5,TRBV7-2,CASSLTPGLVGETQYF,TGTGCCAGCAGCTTGACCCCGGGACTAGTGGGAGAGACCCAGTACTTC